These 30 T cell receptor beta chains came from one sample sequenced in a study of beta chain features in type 1 diabetes. Notes on the study in general: Researchers report that Type 1 diabetes patients had moderately but significantly shorter TCRB CDR3s across all four CD4+ subsets.

Their antigens remain unidentified. The isolated RNA, all of it, was reverse transcribed, so expressed TCRB transcripts were what got sequenced. Only in-frame clones appear in the TCRdb table, and some are missing; sequencing was by immunoSEQ multiplex PCR. The table shows around 160,000 clones, with roughly 60% occurring only once. The sequencing sample was made of naive CD4+ T cells from blood. These receptors came from a man between 25 and 39 years old with type 1 diabetes.

The CDR3 spells CAISVTGGTDTQYF. In DNA form, the CDR3 reads TGTGCCATCAGCGTGACAGGGGGCACAGATACGCAGTATTTT. V and J are TRBV10-3 and TRBJ2-3; 8 bases are shared with TRBD1. Trimming cost V 6 bases and J 1 base; bases outside gene matches: 3. The CDR3 spans 14 residues. CDR1 and CDR2 (germline): ENHRY, SYGVKD.

This clone has more than one count but fewer than ten. J is TRBJ1-2 and V is TRBV29-1; TRBD1 is a possible D gene (5 bases). The germline V and J ends were trimmed by 3 bases and 1 base, with 18 bases remaining between them. Germline V CDR1 and CDR2: SQVTM, ANQGSEA. This CDR3 is 16 amino acids long. The CDR3 spells CSVDSVRARGNYGYTF. DNA for the CDR3: TGCAGCGTTGATTCCGTCAGGGCACGGGGTAACTATGGCTACACCTTC.

In the case of this clone: The sample carries other DNA sequences with the same CDR3. The V gene is TRBV7-9, the J gene TRBJ2-3; no definite D call. The CDR3 has 11 amino acids. With 5 bases removed from V and 3 bases from J, the gap between germline ends came to 3 bases. CDR1 SEHNR and CDR2 FQNEAQ come from the germline V gene (reference sequence). The DNA of the CDR3 is TGTGCCAGCAGCCTTACAGATACGCAGTATTTT. Its translation: CASSLTDTQYF.

Concerning this clone itself: Relative to the germline gene, one junction end is altered; a read error may explain this. The rearrangement links TRBV25-1 to TRBJ1-1, with unresolved D. This CDR3 region has 14 residues. CDR1 is MGHDK and CDR2 is SYGVNS in the germline V gene. The CDR3 DNA follows: TGTGCCCGCAGTAGCGACCCCTCTGGAGGTGAAGCTTTCTTT. It yields the protein CARSSDPSGGEAFF.

The chain employs TRBV7-9 and TRBJ2-7; no definite D call. Trimming pared 1 base from V and 8 bases from J, leaving 9 bases between. Germline CDR1 and CDR2: SEHNR and FQNEAQ (reference sequence). The CDR3 sequence is 12 residues long. The CDR3 sequence: CASSLVNVQQYF. DNA of the CDR3: TGTGCCAGCAGCTTAGTGAACGTGCAGCAGTACTTC.

The V gene is TRBV29-1, the J gene TRBJ2-7, with D tentatively TRBD1 (5 bases). CDR3 length: 13 residues. V gave up 2 bases and J gave up 2 bases, with 10 bases separating them. CDR1 is SQVTM, CDR2 ANQGSEA, per germline. The CDR3 spells CSVELQATYEQYF. DNA for the CDR3: TGCAGCGTTGAATTACAGGCCACCTACGAGCAGTACTTC.

The genes are TRBV7-9 and TRBJ2-1, with 8 bases fitting TRBD1. Trimming removed 5 bases from V and 3 bases from J; junction bases left unmatched: 6. The length of the CDR3 is 15 residues. From germline, CDR1 is SEHNR and CDR2 FQNEAQ (reference sequence). CDR3 sequence reads: CASSPTGGGYNEQFF. CDR3 DNA sequence: TGTGCCAGCAGCCCCACAGGGGGAGGCTACAATGAGCAGTTCTTC.

The chain employs TRBV29-1 and TRBJ1-2; D call uncertain. The V end was cut by 8 bases, the J end by 1 base, with 11 bases between. The CDR3 runs to 12 residues. The germline V gene encodes CDR1 SQVTM and CDR2 ANQGSEA. This CDR3 is CSPCWINYGYTF. As DNA, the CDR3 is TGCAGCCCTTGTTGGATTAACTATGGCTACACCTTC.

The chain couples TRBV4-2 to TRBJ2-1, with D unclear. Germline CDR1 LGHNA, CDR2 YNFKEQ. CDR3 length: 16 amino acids. V was trimmed by 4 bases and J by 8 bases, leaving 21 bases between them. The CDR3 bases are TGTGCCAGCAGCCTAGTCGCTCGAGAGTCGGAGTATGAGCAGTTCTTC. Translated: CASSLVARESEYEQFF.

The rearrangement links TRBV7-9 to TRBJ2-7; 11 bases map to TRBD1. The J segment lost 5 bases and the V segment lost 2 bases, leaving 5 bases of the junction unmatched. CDR1 SEHNR and CDR2 FQNEAQ come from the germline V gene (reference sequence). The CDR3 is made up of 15 amino acids. CDR3 loop: CASSLPRTGGDEQYF. The CDR3 DNA follows: TGTGCCAGCAGCTTACCCCGGACAGGGGGCGACGAGCAGTACTTC.

The chain carries TRBV27 and TRBJ1-6; D is ambiguous. V lost 3 bases to trimming and J lost 7 bases, with 4 bases between them. Germline CDR1 reads MNHEY; CDR2 reads SMNVEV (reference sequence). The CDR3 is 12 amino acids. The CDR3 sequence: CASSFRNSPLHF. In DNA, the CDR3 is TGTGCCAGCAGTTTCAGAAATTCACCCCTCCACTTT.

This clone appeared once. The rearrangement uses TRBV11-2 and TRBJ2-3; D is uncertain. The length of the CDR3 is 16 residues. Germline CDR1 SGHAT, CDR2 FQNNGV. V shed 5 bases and J shed 0 bases, with 15 bases lying between them. In DNA form, the CDR3 reads TGTGCCAGCAGCACCCGAGTCGACCTGAGCACAGATACGCAGTATTTT. It codes for CASSTRVDLSTDTQYF.

Here the CDR3 DNA reads TGTGCCAGCAGCTTGGCCGGGTCCTCTGAAGCTTTCTTT. Translating it yields CASSLAGSSEAFF. The rearrangement uses TRBV5-6 and TRBJ1-1; D call uncertain. The CDR3 extends over 13 amino acids. Germline lookup yields CDR1 SGHDT and CDR2 YYEEEE. V lost 0 bases, J lost 6 bases, and 9 bases lay in between.

This clone was counted only a few times. The V and J genes are TRBV25-1 and TRBJ2-7; D is unclear. CDR1 MGHDK and CDR2 SYGVNS come from the germline V gene. The CDR3 runs to 11 residues. V was cut by 6 bases and J by 4 bases, with 7 bases left in between. CDR3: CASSFLYEQYF. The DNA of the CDR3 is TGTGCCAGCAGCTTCTTATACGAGCAGTACTTC.

V is TRBV7-9 and J is TRBJ2-2; a weak D match, TRBD1 (5 bases). Germline CDR1 reads SEHNR; CDR2 reads FQNEAQ (reference sequence). The CDR3 covers 15 residues. V was pared by 2 bases and J by 0 bases, with 7 bases between. The CDR3 protein is CASSLQQANTGELFF. CDR3 nucleotides: TGTGCCAGCAGCTTACAACAGGCGAACACCGGGGAGCTGTTTTTT.

The chain carries TRBV28 and TRBJ2-1, with D possibly matching TRBD1 (6 bases). Germline CDR1 and CDR2: MDHEN and SYDVKM. The V and J ends lost 10 bases and 0 bases respectively, with 7 bases between them. The CDR3 is made up of 12 amino acids. CDR3 in DNA: TGTGCCATACAGGGCTCCTACAATGAGCAGTTCTTC. Translation gives CAIQGSYNEQFF.

The chain links TRBV9 to TRBJ2-7; D is unresolved. This CDR3 has 15 residues. V was pared by 3 bases and J by 0 bases, with 13 bases between. CDR1 SGDLS and CDR2 YYNGEE come from the germline V gene. The CDR3 region has the DNA TGTGCCAGCAGCGCCGGCGGCCTCGGCTCCTACGAGCAGTACTTC. It codes for CASSAGGLGSYEQYF.

The chain recombines TRBV9 with TRBJ2-3; 9 bases fit TRBD2. The CDR3 sequence is 16 residues long. Trimming at V came to 5 bases and at J to 2 bases, leaving 9 bases not matched to a gene. The germline gives CDR1 SGDLS, CDR2 YYNGEE. CDR3 in DNA: TGTGCCAGCAGTTGGACTAGCGATCGAAACACAGATACGCAGTATTTT. Residues: CASSWTSDRNTDTQYF.

This clone was observed a handful of times. The chain couples TRBV19 to TRBJ2-1; TRBD2 matches 7 bases. The germline CDR1 and CDR2 sequences are LNHDA and SQIVND (reference sequence). With V trimmed by 7 bases and J by 3 bases, 9 bases remained unmatched. CDR3 length equals 15 residues. In nucleotides, the CDR3 is TGTGCCAGTACCCTGTACGGCGGGGGCTACAATGAGCAGTTCTTC. Protein sequence: CASTLYGGGYNEQFF.

This chain uses TRBV7-2 with TRBJ1-2, with no clear D. CDR1 and CDR2 from the germline V gene are SGHTA and FQGNSA. The CDR3 is 13 amino acids. Trimming cost V 5 bases and J 6 bases, with 13 bases left between them. The CDR3 spells CASSPGRGDGYTF. The DNA of the CDR3 is TGTGCCAGCAGCCCAGGACGCGGCGATGGCTACACCTTC.

This chain connects TRBV29-1 to TRBJ2-3; D is possibly TRBD2 (6 bases). There are 15 residues in the CDR3. Germline CDR1 reads SQVTM; CDR2 reads ANQGSEA. V gave up 5 bases and J gave up 5 bases, with 20 bases separating them. CDR3 coding DNA: TGCAGCGTTAAGGTCAGCGGGCCAAGGGGAGATACGCAGTATTTT. This translates into CSVKVSGPRGDTQYF.

Only a few counts were recorded for this clone. The J gene is TRBJ1-1, the V gene TRBV2, with TRBD1 matching over 7 bases. The CDR3 is 12 amino acids. V was clipped by 6 bases and J by 3 bases; unmatched bases: 1. The germline V gene has CDR1 SNHLY and CDR2 FYNNEI. CDR3: CASSGQDTEAFF. The CDR3 bases are TGTGCCAGCAGCGGACAGGACACTGAAGCTTTCTTT.

This clone was seen just once. V and J are TRBV14 and TRBJ1-6; D unclear. V lost 2 bases and J lost 9, with 8 bases in between. Looked up from germline, CDR1 is SGHDN and CDR2 is FVKESK. The CDR3 contains 13 residues. The CDR3 here is CASSQSFGSPLHF. The DNA of the CDR3 is TGTGCCAGCAGCCAATCTTTCGGTTCACCCCTCCACTTT.

This clone was counted only a few times. This chain uses TRBV7-2 with TRBJ2-3; 8 bases are shared with TRBD2. CDR3 length equals 15 residues. Per germline, CDR1 SGHTA and CDR2 FQGNSA. V shed 1 base and J 6 bases; nucleotides not matched to a gene: 6. The CDR3 is CASSLVRAGVDTQYF. DNA of the CDR3: TGTGCCAGCAGCTTAGTACGAGCGGGGGTGGATACGCAGTATTTT.

The chain carries TRBV30 and TRBJ1-2; D not resolved. V shed 0 bases and J shed 2 bases, with 10 bases lying between them. CDR1 is GTSNPN and CDR2 is SVGIG in the germline V gene (reference sequence). CDR3 length: 14 residues. The CDR3 coding sequence is TGTGCCTGGAGTGTCCAGGCGTCGAACTATGGCTACACCTTC. This codes for CAWSVQASNYGYTF.

This clone was counted only a few times. The rearrangement joins TRBV9 to TRBJ2-7, with 7 bases that match TRBD2. Germline trimming cut 0 bases from V and 4 bases from J; bases unmatched to any gene: 10. This CDR3 is 16 amino acids long. Germline V gene data show CDR1 as SGDLS and CDR2 as YYNGEE. The CDR3 bases are TGTGCCAGCAGCGTAGGGGCTAGCGGCAAGTCTTACGAGCAGTACTTC. Translation gives CASSVGASGKSYEQYF. Full variable domain (remainder filled in from reference TRBV9 and TRBJ2-7): DSGVTQTPKHLITATGQRVTLRCSPRSGDLSVYWYQQSLDQGLQFLIQYYNGEERAKGNILERFSAQQFPDLHSELNLSSLELGDSALYFCASSVGASGKSYEQYFGPGTRLTVT.

This clone was counted between two and nine times. The V gene is TRBV7-2, the J gene TRBJ2-6; D is unresolved. Germline loops: CDR1 SGHTA, CDR2 FQGNSA. Trimming left V 2 bases short and J 0 bases short, with 8 bases between. The CDR3 has 16 amino acids. The CDR3 DNA sequence: TGTGCCAGCAGCTTAATTATGAGCTCTGGGGCCAACGTCCTGACTTTC. Translation: CASSLIMSSGANVLTF.

This clone was seen a handful of times. The V call is TRBV4-3, the J call TRBJ2-4; TRBD1 aligns across 7 bases. CDR1 is LGHNA, CDR2 YSLEER, per germline. The CDR3 has 19 amino acids. The trim removed 0 bases at V and 1 base at J, leaving 12 bases unmatched. DNA of the CDR3: TGCGCCAGCAGCCAAGATCTCATCATCACAGGGGTGGCCAAAAACATTCAGTACTTC. This gives the protein CASSQDLIITGVAKNIQYF.

This chain connects TRBV10-1 to TRBJ2-7, with 8 nucleotides matching TRBD1. The CDR3 has 13 residues. The germline V gene has CDR1 WNHNN and CDR2 SYGVQD (reference sequence). After removal of 5 bases from V and 2 bases from J, the junction contained 2 bases not matched to a gene. CDR3 loop: CASSPGQAYEQYF. CDR3 nucleotides: TGCGCCAGCAGTCCGGGACAGGCCTACGAGCAGTACTTC.

This sequence joins TRBV7-2 and TRBJ2-3; 8 bases map to TRBD2. Germline V gives CDR1 SGHTA, CDR2 FQGNSA. This CDR3 has 15 amino acids. The J segment lost 5 bases and the V segment lost 2 bases, leaving 6 bases of the junction unmatched. The CDR3 sequence: CASSLFQRGQDTQYF. DNA for the CDR3: TGTGCCAGCAGCTTATTCCAGCGGGGGCAAGATACGCAGTATTTT. The entire variable domain, with the rest obtained from reference TRBV7-2 and TRBJ2-3, is as follows: GAGVSQSPSNKVTEKGKDVELRCDPISGHTALYWYRQSLGQGLEFLIYFQGNSAPDKSGLPSDRFSAERTGGSVSTLTIQRTQQEDSAVYLCASSLFQRGQDTQYFGPGTRLTVL.